A single sample is the source of the 18 T cell receptor beta chains below, sequenced in a study of human CD8 memory T cell subsets. Libraries for TCR beta were constructed using UMI-labeled 5' RACE. No DNA is given; TCRdb re-called the 5' RACE reads and lists each CDR3 protein once. This sample contains just under 5,000 distinct CDR3 sequences. Sample: CD8+ effector memory T cells (TEM) sorted from PBMCs. Sample subset: effector memory CD8 T cells, CCR7- CD45RO+ CD95+. Receptors originate from a human donor in good health.

The V gene is TRBV6-2 or TRBV6-3, the J gene TRBJ2-7; there is no DNA to check the TCRdb D call of TRBD2. The length of the CDR3 is 14 residues. From germline, CDR1 is MNHEY and CDR2 SVGEGT. This CDR3 reads CASSVAGESYEQYF.

V and J are TRBV6-2 or TRBV6-3 and TRBJ1-2; TCRdb picks TRBD1, but there is no DNA to check that call. The CDR3 is 15 residues long. Germline V lookup: CDR1 MNHEY, CDR2 SVGEGT. CDR3 amino acids: CASSYSSDRPNGYTF.

The genes are TRBV28 and TRBJ1-2; TCRdb returns TRBD1, unconfirmable since there is no DNA. Germline CDR1 is MDHEN and CDR2 is SYDVKM. This CDR3 region has 16 residues. The CDR3: CASSFPPAAGGYGYTF.

V and J are TRBV6-2 or TRBV6-3 and TRBJ2-3; TCRdb's D call of TRBD2 is untestable without DNA. Germline CDR1 is MNHEY and CDR2 is SVGEGT. This CDR3 spans 14 amino acids. The CDR3 here is CASNGAGVTDTQYF.

This chain joins TRBV20-1 and TRBJ2-7; with no DNA, the TCRdb D assignment of TRBD1 cannot be verified. Germline-derived CDR1 and CDR2 are DFQATT and SNEGSKA (reference sequence). The CDR3 is made up of 17 amino acids. The CDR3 sequence: CSASPLGDSRFSYEQYF.

This chain links TRBV6-4 with TRBJ2-4; absent DNA, TCRdb's TRBD1 call cannot be checked. The CDR3 extends over 16 amino acids. Germline V lookup: CDR1 MRHNA, CDR2 SNTAGT. The CDR3 sequence is CASSVSPNPGENIQYF.

This clonotype is identified as medium-sized (0.01 to 0.1%) from frequency. This chain joins TRBV10-3 and TRBJ2-1; TCRdb calls TRBD2, which cannot be checked without DNA. CDR3 length: 15 amino acids. The germline gives CDR1 ENHRY, CDR2 SYGVKD. The CDR3 loop is CAISDGTSEINEQFF.

The chain joins TRBV6-2 or TRBV6-3 to TRBJ2-1; no DNA is available, so the TRBD2 call from TCRdb remains unchecked. Germline values: CDR1 MNHEY, CDR2 SVGEGT. The CDR3 has 18 residues. The CDR3: CASSYSDTSGDSYNEQFF.

The rearrangement uses TRBV19 and TRBJ2-7; TCRdb gives TRBD1 as the D gene, but with no DNA this cannot be confirmed. The CDR3 runs 15 residues. Germline CDR1 LNHDA, CDR2 SQIVND (reference sequence). CDR3 in amino acids: CASSSGQGIIYEQYF.

The chain carries TRBV9 and TRBJ2-7; as DNA is missing, the TRBD1 call by TCRdb cannot be tested. The CDR3 spans 14 residues. Germline CDR1 reads SGDLS; CDR2 reads YYNGEE. CDR3 sequence reads: CASSPRDRPYEQYF.

The rearrangement links TRBV27 to TRBJ2-1; lacking DNA, the TRBD1 call made by TCRdb goes unchecked. The germline V gene encodes CDR1 MNHEY and CDR2 SMNVEV (reference sequence). The CDR3 is 15 residues long. This chain's CDR3 is CASSLSPDRVHEQFF.

Measured by frequency, this clonotype is medium-sized. V gene TRBV20-1 combines with J gene TRBJ1-5. The CDR3 spans 14 residues. Germline CDR1 is DFQATT and CDR2 is SNEGSKA (reference sequence). CDR3 residues: CSARDGKENQPQHF.

The chain uses TRBV6-4 and TRBJ2-5; TCRdb calls TRBD1, which cannot be checked without DNA. CDR1 and CDR2 from the germline V gene are MRHNA and SNTAGT. The CDR3 spans 14 residues. The CDR3 reads CASSEGGGSETQYF.

This chain links TRBV7-6 with TRBJ1-1; with no DNA, the TCRdb D assignment of TRBD1 cannot be verified. This CDR3 has 13 residues. CDR1 is SGHVS, CDR2 FNYEAQ, per germline. The CDR3 region is CASSRGMNTEAFF. The full variable domain, with the rest looked up from reference TRBV7-6 and TRBJ1-1, is GAGVSQSPRYKVTKRGQDVALRCDPISGHVSLYWYRQALGQGPEFLTYFNYEAQQDKSGLPNDRFSAERPEGSISTLTIQRTEQRDSAMYRCASSRGMNTEAFFGQGTRLTVV.

The rearrangement uses TRBV6-4 and TRBJ2-1; TCRdb reports TRBD1, a call that lacks DNA to check it against. The CDR3 sequence is 13 residues long. Germline V gene data show CDR1 as MRHNA and CDR2 as SNTAGT. Here the CDR3 reads CASSETGVNEQFF.

The rearrangement links TRBV7-8 to TRBJ2-1; the D call from TCRdb, TRBD2, cannot be confirmed without DNA. The CDR3 is made up of 15 amino acids. Germline V gene lookup returns CDR1 SGHVS and CDR2 FQNEAQ. The CDR3 sequence: CASRIQPGLGNEQFF.

CDR3: CSARESETTQYF. V is TRBV20-1 and J is TRBJ2-3. This CDR3 has 12 amino acids. The germline V gene has CDR1 DFQATT and CDR2 SNEGSKA (reference sequence).

The chain has TRBV6-4 and TRBJ2-3; TCRdb selects TRBD2, and the lack of DNA leaves this call unchecked. This CDR3 is built from 17 residues. Germline V gene sequence: CDR1 MRHNA, CDR2 SNTAGT. The CDR3 spells CASSEGTSGGGADTQYF.